The 10 T cell receptor beta chains in this list originate from one sample, sequenced in a study of HIV-infected patients and healthy controls (dated by TCRdb to the mid-2010s). The protocol used for the library was 5' RACE. Sequencing took place on an Illumina MiSeq. TCRdb's own reprocessing of the public reads used fastp at Q25 and MiXCR and kept productive beta chains. Rows with a matching CDR3 protein are joined into one entry that keeps the most common DNA and genes. This sample comprises roughly 70,000 distinct CDR3 sequences, roughly 16% of them detected only once. Jointly, the top ten make up about 6% of the sample. Material: CD4+ T cells from blood. All receptors derive from a human donor in good health.

This clonotype was detected a few times. The J gene is TRBJ1-3, the V gene TRBV20-1; D call uncertain. CDR1 is DFQATT, CDR2 SNEGSKA, per germline (reference sequence). The V end lost 3 bases, the J end lost 3 bases, and 15 bases lay between the germline ends. The CDR3 extends over 15 amino acids. As DNA, the CDR3 is TGCAGTGCTAGCCGTGTCCGGGAGCGTGGAAACACCATATATTTT. Its protein is CSASRVRERGNTIYF.

The gene calls are TRBV19 and TRBJ2-7; D is undetermined. In germline, CDR1 is LNHDA, CDR2 SQIVND (reference sequence). There are 15 residues in the CDR3. Trimming shortened V by 6 bases and J by 0 bases, and 15 bases separated the two germline ends. CDR3 sequence (DNA): TGTGCCAGTAGGCCGTCCGGCAGCCTCTCCTACGAGCAGTACTTC. Protein: CASRPSGSLSYEQYF.

This clonotype turned up a few times. This sequence joins TRBV9 and TRBJ2-7; 9 bases line up with TRBD1. The CDR3 consists of 18 residues. CDR1 SGDLS and CDR2 YYNGEE come from the germline V gene. With 4 bases clipped from V and 2 bases from J, the junction kept 16 bases outside the gene matches. DNA of the CDR3: TGTGCCAGCAGCCCATCACCACTACAGGGGGCCCGTACCTACGAGCAGTACTTC. Translation gives CASSPSPLQGARTYEQYF.

J is TRBJ1-5 and V is TRBV19, with TRBD1 matching 12 bases. The CDR3 sequence is 16 residues long. Germline V gene lookup returns CDR1 LNHDA and CDR2 SQIVND (reference sequence). V was clipped by 3 bases and J by 5 bases; unmatched bases: 5. The CDR3 bases are TGTGCCAGTAGTATGGGACAGGGGGCGCGGGATCAGCCCCAGCATTTT. It specifies CASSMGQGARDQPQHF.

Written as DNA, the CDR3 is TGTGCCAGCAGTGACAGAACAGGGGGCGGCACAGATACGCAGTATTTT. This encodes CASSDRTGGGTDTQYF. This sequence joins TRBV2 and TRBJ2-3, with 9 bases identical to TRBD1. Looked up from germline, CDR1 is SNHLY and CDR2 is FYNNEI. The length of the CDR3 is 16 residues. The V segment lost 3 bases and the J segment 1 base; nucleotides outside the gene matches: 5.

This clonotype came up a few times. This rearrangement joins TRBV27 to TRBJ2-6; the match to TRBD1 covers 10 bases. Losses at the gene ends were 5 bases for V and 0 bases for J; bases not matched to a gene: 7. This CDR3 is 18 amino acids long. The V gene's germline CDR1 is MNHEY and CDR2 SMNVEV (reference sequence). CDR3: CASSGWTGGDSGANVLTF. In nucleotides, the CDR3 is TGTGCCAGCAGTGGGTGGACAGGGGGGGACTCTGGGGCCAACGTCCTGACTTTC.

This clonotype was seen ten or more times. V gene TRBV6-4 combines with J gene TRBJ2-3; the match to TRBD2 covers 7 bases. The V gene end was trimmed by 8 bases and the J gene end by 4 bases; junction bases not matched to a gene: 6. Germline-derived CDR1 and CDR2 are MRHNA and SNTAGT. The CDR3 spans 13 residues. Here the CDR3 DNA reads TGTGCCAGCTCGCGGGAGAGTCCAGATACGCAGTATTTT. It encodes CASSRESPDTQYF.

This clonotype was observed a single time. The chain employs TRBV12-3 or TRBV12-4 and TRBJ1-1; D is perhaps TRBD1 (5 bases). V was pared by 4 bases and J by 4 bases, with 13 bases between. The CDR3 contains 14 residues. CDR3 DNA: TGTGCCAGCAGTTACCAGGGTTCGACCACTGAAGCTTTCTTT. This translates into CASSYQGSTTEAFF.

The chain is built from TRBV19 and TRBJ1-5, with TRBD1 matching over 7 bases. V was pared by 7 bases and J by 11 bases, with 17 bases of the junction left unmatched. Germline-derived CDR1 and CDR2 are LNHDA and SQIVND (reference sequence). CDR3 size: 15 residues. Here the CDR3 reads CASTSSGQPGRSQHF. CDR3 bases: TGTGCCAGTACTAGTTCGGGACAGCCCGGGCGGTCCCAGCATTTT.

The chain carries TRBV29-1 and TRBJ2-3, with D possibly being TRBD2 (6 bases). CDR1 and CDR2 (germline): SQVTM, ANQGSEA. This CDR3 has 10 amino acids. V shed 6 bases and J shed 5 bases, with 6 bases lying between them. CDR3 DNA: TGCAGCGTAGCGGGAGATACGCAGTATTTT. It is translated as CSVAGDTQYF.